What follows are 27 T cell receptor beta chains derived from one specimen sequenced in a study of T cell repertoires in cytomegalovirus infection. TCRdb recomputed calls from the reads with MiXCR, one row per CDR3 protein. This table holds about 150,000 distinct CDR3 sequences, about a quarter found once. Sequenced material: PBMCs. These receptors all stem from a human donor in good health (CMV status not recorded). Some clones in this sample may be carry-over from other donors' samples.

The CDR3 loop reads CASSPNQGNQPQHF. The CDR3 DNA sequence: TGCGCCAGCAGCCCCAATCAGGGGAATCAGCCCCAGCATTTT. The genes are TRBV5-1 and TRBJ1-5, with D possibly matching TRBD1 (6 bases). The CDR3 runs 14 residues. From germline, CDR1 is SGHRS and CDR2 YFSETQ. With 4 bases removed from V and 4 bases from J, the gap between germline ends came to 12 bases.

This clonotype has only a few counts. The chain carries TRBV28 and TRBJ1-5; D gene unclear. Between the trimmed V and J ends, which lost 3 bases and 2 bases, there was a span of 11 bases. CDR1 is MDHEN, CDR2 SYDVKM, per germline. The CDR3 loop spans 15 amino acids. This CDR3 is CASSFSRLRNQPQHF. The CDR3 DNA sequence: TGTGCCAGCAGTTTTTCCAGGCTCCGCAATCAGCCCCAGCATTTT.

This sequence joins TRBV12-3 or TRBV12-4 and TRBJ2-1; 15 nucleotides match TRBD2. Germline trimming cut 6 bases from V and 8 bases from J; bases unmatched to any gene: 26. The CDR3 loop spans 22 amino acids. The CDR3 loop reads CASSLLGTSGGPRGGPPDEQFF. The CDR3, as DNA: TGTGCCAGCAGCCTCCTCGGGACTAGCGGGGGGCCCAGGGGAGGACCCCCGGATGAGCAGTTCTTC.

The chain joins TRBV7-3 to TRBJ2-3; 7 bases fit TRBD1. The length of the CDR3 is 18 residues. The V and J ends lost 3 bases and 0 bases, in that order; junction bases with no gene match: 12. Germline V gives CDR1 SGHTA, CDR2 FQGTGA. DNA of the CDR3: TGTGCCAGCAGCTTCGGACAGGACCGTCCCCCTAGCACAGATACGCAGTATTTT. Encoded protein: CASSFGQDRPPSTDTQYF.

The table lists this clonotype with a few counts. CDR3 protein: CASSSDYGRSEQYF. The CDR3 coding sequence is TGTGCCAGCAGTTCGGACTACGGTAGATCCGAGCAGTACTTC. V usage is TRBV12-3 or TRBV12-4 and J usage is TRBJ2-7, with D possibly matching TRBD2 (6 bases). CDR3 length: 14 residues. V lost 4 bases and J lost 6, with 16 bases in between.

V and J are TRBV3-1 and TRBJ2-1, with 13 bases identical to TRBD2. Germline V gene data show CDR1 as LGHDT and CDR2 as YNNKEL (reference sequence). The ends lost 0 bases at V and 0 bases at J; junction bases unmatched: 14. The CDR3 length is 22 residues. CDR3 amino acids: CASSQDRGRGLAGANSYNEQFF. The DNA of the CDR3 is TGTGCCAGCAGCCAAGATCGGGGGCGAGGACTAGCGGGGGCGAACTCCTACAATGAGCAGTTCTTC.

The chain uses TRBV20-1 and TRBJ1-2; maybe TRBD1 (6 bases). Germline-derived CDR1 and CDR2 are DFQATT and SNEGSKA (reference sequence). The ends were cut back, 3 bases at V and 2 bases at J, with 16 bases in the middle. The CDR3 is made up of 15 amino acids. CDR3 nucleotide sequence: TGCAGTGCTAGTTCCCCGACAGGAGTGAACTATGGCTACACCTTC. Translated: CSASSPTGVNYGYTF.

CDR3: CASSLRGGNNYGYTF. The CDR3 DNA reads as TGTGCCAGCAGTTTACGGGGGGGAAATAACTATGGCTACACCTTC. The gene calls are TRBV28 and TRBJ1-2, with D maybe TRBD1 (5 bases). V lost 2 bases to trimming and J lost 1 base, with 11 bases between them. Per the germline V gene, CDR1 is MDHEN and CDR2 is SYDVKM. The CDR3 covers 15 residues.

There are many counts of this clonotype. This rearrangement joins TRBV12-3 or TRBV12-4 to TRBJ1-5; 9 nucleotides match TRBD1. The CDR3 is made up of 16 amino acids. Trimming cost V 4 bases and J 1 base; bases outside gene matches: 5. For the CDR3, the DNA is TGTGCCAGCAGTTCCCAGGACAGGGGAAGCAATCAGCCCCAGCATTTT. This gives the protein CASSSQDRGSNQPQHF.

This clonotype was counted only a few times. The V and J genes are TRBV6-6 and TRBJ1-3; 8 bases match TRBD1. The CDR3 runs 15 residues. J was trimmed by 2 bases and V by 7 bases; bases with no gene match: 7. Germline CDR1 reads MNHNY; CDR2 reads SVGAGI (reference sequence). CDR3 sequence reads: CASNGQGAAGNTIYF. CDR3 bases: TGTGCCAGCAACGGCCAGGGGGCGGCTGGAAACACCATATATTTT.

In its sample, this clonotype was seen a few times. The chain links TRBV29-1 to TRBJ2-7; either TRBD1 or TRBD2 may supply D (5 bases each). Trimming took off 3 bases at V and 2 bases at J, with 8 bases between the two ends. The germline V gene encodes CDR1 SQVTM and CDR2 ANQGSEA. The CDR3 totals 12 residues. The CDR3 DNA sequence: TGCAGCGTTGAGGGACGGACCTACGAGCAGTACTTC. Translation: CSVEGRTYEQYF.

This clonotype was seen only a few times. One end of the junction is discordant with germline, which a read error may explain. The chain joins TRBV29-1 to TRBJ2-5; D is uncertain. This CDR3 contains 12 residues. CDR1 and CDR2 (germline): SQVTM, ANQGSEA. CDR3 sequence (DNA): TGCAGCGTTAAAGATTCCGCGGCGACCCAGTACTTC. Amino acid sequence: CSVKDSAATQYF.

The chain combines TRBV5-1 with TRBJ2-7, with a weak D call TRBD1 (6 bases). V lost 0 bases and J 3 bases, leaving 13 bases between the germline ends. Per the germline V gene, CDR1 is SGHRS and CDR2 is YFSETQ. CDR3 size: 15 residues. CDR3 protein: CASSLVAGADYEQYF. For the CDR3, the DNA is TGCGCCAGCAGCTTGGTCGCAGGGGCGGACTACGAGCAGTACTTC.

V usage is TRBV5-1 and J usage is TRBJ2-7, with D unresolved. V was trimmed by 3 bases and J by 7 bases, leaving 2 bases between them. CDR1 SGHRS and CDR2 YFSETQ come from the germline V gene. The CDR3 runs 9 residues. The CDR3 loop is CASSWEQYF. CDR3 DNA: TGCGCCAGCAGCTGGGAGCAGTACTTC.

The CDR3 DNA reads as TGTGCCAGCAGCTCAGCCGGGACAGGGGGAAAGTACGAGCAGTACTTC. Translated, it gives CASSSAGTGGKYEQYF. The chain joins TRBV5-6 to TRBJ2-7; TRBD1 agrees at 11 bases. V lost 3 bases, J lost 4 bases, and 9 bases stayed unmatched. This CDR3 has 16 residues. Per the germline V gene, CDR1 is SGHDT and CDR2 is YYEEEE.

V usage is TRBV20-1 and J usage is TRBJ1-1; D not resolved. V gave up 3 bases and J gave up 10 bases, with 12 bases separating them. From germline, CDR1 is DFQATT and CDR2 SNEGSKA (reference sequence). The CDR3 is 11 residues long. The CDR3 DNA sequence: TGCAGTGCTAGTTTAGATCTTGTAGCTTTCTTT. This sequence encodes CSASLDLVAFF.

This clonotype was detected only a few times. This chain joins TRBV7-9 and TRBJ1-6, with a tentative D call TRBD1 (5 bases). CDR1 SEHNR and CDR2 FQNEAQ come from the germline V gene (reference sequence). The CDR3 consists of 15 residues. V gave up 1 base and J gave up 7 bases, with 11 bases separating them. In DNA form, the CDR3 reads TGTGCCAGCAGCTTAGGAGGGGAGGGGAATTCACCCCTCCACTTT. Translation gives CASSLGGEGNSPLHF.

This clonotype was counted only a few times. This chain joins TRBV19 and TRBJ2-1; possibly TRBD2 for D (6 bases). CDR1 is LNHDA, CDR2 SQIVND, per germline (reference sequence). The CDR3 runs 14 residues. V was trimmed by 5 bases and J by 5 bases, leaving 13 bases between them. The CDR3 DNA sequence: TGTGCCAGTAGTCTCGCGGGGAGTAACAATGAGCAGTTCTTC. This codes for CASSLAGSNNEQFF.

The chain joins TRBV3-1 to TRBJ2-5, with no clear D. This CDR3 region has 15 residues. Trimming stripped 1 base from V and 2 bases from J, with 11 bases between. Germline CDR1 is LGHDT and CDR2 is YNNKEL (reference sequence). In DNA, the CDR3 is TGTGCCAGCAGCCAAGCGTGGAGAGTACAAGAGACCCAGTACTTC. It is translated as CASSQAWRVQETQYF.

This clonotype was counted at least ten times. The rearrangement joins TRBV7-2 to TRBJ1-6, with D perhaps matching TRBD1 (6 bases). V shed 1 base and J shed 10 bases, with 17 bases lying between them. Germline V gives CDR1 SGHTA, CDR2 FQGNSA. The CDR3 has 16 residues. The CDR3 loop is CASSLDPGGSGSPLHF. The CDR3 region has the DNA TGTGCCAGCAGCTTAGACCCGGGGGGCTCAGGGTCACCCCTCCACTTT.

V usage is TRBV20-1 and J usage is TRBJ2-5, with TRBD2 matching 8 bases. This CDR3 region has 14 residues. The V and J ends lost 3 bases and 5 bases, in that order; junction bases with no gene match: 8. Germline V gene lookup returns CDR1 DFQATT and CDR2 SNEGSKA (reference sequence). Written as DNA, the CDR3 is TGCAGTGCTAGGATGGGCGGCGGGGGGGAGACCCAGTACTTC. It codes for CSARMGGGGETQYF.

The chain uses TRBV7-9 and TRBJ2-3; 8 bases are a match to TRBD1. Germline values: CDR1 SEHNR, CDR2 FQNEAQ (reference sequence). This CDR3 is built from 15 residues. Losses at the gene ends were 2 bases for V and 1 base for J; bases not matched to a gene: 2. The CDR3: CASSLSGQGTDTQYF. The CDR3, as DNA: TGTGCCAGCAGCTTATCGGGACAGGGCACAGATACGCAGTATTTT.

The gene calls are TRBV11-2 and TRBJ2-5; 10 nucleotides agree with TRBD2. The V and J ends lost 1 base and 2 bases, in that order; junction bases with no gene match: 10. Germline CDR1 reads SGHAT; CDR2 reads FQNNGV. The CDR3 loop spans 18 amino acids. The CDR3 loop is CASSLGRLAGGVQETQYF. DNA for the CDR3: TGTGCCAGCAGCTTAGGGAGACTAGCGGGTGGGGTTCAAGAGACCCAGTACTTC.

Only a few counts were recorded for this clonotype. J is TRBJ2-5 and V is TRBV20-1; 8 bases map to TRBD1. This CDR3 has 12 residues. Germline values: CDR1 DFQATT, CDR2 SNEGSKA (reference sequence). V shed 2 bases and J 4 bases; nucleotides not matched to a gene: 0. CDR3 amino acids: CSARQGAETQYF. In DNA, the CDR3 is TGCAGTGCTAGACAGGGGGCAGAGACCCAGTACTTC.

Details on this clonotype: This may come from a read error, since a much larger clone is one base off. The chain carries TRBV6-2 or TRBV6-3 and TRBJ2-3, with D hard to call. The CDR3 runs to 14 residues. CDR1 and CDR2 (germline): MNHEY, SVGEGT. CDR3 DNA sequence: TGTGGCAGCAAGGTGGGCCTTTTCCGAGATACGCAGTATTTT. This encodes CGSKVGLFRDTQYF.

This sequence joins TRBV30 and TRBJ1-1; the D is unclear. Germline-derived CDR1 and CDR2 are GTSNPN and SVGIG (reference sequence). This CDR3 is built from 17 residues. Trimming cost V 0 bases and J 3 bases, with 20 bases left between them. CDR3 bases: TGTGCCTGGAGTGTGGCAGTCTCGAGGAGGAAGGACACTGAAGCTTTCTTT. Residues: CAWSVAVSRRKDTEAFF.

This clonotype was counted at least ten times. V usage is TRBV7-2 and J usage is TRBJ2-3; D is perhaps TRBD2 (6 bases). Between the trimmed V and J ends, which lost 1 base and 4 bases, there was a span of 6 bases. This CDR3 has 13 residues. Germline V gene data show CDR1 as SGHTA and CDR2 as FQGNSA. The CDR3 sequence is CASSLGGADTQYF. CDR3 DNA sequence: TGTGCCAGCAGCTTAGGGGGGGCAGATACGCAGTATTTT.